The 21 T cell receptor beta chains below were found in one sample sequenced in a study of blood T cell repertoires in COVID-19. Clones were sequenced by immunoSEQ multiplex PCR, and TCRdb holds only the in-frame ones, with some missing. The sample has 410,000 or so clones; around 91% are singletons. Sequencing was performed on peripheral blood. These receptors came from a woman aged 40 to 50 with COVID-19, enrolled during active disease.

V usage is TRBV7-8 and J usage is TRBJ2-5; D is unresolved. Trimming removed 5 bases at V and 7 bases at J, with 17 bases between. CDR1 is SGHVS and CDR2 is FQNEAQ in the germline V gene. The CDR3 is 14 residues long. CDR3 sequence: CASSLLLQSGTQYF. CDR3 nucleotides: TGTGCCAGCAGCCTTCTCCTTCAGTCGGGGACCCAGTACTTC.

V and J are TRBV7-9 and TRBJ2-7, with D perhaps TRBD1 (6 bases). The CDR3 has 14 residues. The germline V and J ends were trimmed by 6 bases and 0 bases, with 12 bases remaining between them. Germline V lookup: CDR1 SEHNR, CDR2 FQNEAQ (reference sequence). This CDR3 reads CASRSTGNSYEQYF. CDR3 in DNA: TGTGCCAGCAGATCCACAGGGAACTCCTACGAGCAGTACTTC.

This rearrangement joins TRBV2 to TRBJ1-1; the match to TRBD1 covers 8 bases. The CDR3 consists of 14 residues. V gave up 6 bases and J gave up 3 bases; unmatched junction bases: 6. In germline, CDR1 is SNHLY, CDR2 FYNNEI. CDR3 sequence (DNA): TGTGCCAGCAGGGGAGACAGGGGAGACACTGAAGCTTTCTTT. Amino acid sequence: CASRGDRGDTEAFF. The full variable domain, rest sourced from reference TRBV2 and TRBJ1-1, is EPEVTQTPSHQVTQMGQEVILRCVPISNHLYFYWYRQILGQKVEFLVSFYNNEISEKSEIFDDQFSVERPDGSNFTLKIRSTKLEDSAMYFCASRGDRGDTEAFFGQGTRLTVV.

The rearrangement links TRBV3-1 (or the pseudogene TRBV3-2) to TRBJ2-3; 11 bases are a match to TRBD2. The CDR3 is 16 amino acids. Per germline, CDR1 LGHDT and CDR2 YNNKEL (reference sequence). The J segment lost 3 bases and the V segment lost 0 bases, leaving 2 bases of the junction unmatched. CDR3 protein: CASSQDLAGGTDTQYF. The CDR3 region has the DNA TGTGCCAGCAGCCAAGATCTAGCGGGGGGTACAGATACGCAGTATTTT.

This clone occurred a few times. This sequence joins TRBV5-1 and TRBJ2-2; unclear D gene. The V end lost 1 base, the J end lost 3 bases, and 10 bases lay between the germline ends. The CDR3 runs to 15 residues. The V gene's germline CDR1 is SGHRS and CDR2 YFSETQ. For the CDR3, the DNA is TGCGCCAGCAGCTTGTCACAGAGCCACACCGGGGAGCTGTTTTTT. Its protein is CASSLSQSHTGELFF.

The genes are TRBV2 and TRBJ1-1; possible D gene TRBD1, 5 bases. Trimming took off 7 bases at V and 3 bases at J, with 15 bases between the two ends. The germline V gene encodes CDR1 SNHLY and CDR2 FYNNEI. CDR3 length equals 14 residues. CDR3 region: CASIIGGADTEAFF. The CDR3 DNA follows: TGTGCCAGCATCATAGGAGGGGCCGACACTGAAGCTTTCTTT.

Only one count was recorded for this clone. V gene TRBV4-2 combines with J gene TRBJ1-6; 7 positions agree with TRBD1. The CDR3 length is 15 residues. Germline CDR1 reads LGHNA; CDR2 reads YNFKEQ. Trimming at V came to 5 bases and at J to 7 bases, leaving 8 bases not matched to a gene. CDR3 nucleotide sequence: TGTGCCAGCAGCACCTGGACAGGATTAAATTCACCCCTCCACTTT. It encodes CASSTWTGLNSPLHF.

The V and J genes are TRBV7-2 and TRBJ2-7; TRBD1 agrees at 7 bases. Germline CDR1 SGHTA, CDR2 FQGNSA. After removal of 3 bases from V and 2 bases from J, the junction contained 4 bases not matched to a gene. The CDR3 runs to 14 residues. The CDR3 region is CASSLTGTPYEQYF. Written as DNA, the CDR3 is TGTGCCAGCAGCTTGACAGGGACCCCCTACGAGCAGTACTTC.

The CDR3 sequence is CASSPRPEVLSNEQFF. The DNA for the CDR3 is TGTGCCAGCAGCCCTCGGCCGGAGGTCCTCTCCAATGAGCAGTTCTTC. The V and J genes are TRBV7-8 and TRBJ2-1, with a possible D match to TRBD2 (5 bases). There are 16 residues in the CDR3. The V end was cut by 5 bases, the J end by 6 bases, with 20 bases between. Germline values: CDR1 SGHVS, CDR2 FQNEAQ.

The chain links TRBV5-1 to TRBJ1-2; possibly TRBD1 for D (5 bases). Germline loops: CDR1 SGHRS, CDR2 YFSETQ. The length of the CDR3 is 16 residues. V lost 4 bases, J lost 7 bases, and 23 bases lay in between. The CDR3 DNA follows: TGCGCCAGCAGCCCTACGCTGACGACAGTTTTATCTGGCTACACCTTC. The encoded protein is CASSPTLTTVLSGYTF.

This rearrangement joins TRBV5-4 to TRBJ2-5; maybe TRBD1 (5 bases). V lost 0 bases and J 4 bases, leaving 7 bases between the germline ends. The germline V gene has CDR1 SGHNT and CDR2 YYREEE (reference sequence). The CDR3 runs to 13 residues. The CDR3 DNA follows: TGTGCCAGCAGCTTGGGGGGCGCAGAGACCCAGTACTTC. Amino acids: CASSLGGAETQYF.

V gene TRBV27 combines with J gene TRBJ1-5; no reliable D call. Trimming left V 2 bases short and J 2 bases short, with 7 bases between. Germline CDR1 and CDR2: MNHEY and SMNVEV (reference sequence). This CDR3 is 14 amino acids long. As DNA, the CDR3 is TGTGCCAGCAGTTTACTGGGAGGCAATCAGCCCCAGCATTTT. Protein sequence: CASSLLGGNQPQHF.

The CDR3 region has the DNA TGTGCCACCAGCAGAGATAGGAGTCCCTCGTACACTACTGAAGCTTTCTTT. This translates into CATSRDRSPSYTTEAFF. The chain is built from TRBV15 and TRBJ1-1; D unresolved. CDR1 is LNHNV and CDR2 is YYDKDF in the germline V gene (reference sequence). V was pared by 0 bases and J by 5 bases, with 19 bases between. The CDR3 spans 17 residues.

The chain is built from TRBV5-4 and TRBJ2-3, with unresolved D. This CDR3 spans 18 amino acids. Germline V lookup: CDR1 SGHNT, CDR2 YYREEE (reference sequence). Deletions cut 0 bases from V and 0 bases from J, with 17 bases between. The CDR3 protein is CASSLGLSLPTSTDTQYF. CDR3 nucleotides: TGTGCCAGCAGCTTGGGATTGTCACTACCAACTAGCACAGATACGCAGTATTTT.

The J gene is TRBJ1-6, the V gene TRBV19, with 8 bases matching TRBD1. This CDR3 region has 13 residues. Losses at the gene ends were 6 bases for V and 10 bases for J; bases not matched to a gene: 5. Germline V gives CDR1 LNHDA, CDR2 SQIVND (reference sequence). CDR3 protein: CASSTGQGSPLHF. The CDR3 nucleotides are TGTGCCAGTAGCACTGGACAGGGATCACCCCTCCACTTT.

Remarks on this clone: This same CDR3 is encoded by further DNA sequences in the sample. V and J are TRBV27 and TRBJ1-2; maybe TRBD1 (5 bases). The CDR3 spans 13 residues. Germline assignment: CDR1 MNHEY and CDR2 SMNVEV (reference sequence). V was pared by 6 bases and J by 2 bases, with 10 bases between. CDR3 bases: TGTGCCAGCAGCCCTACAGGCAACTATGGCTACACCTTC. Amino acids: CASSPTGNYGYTF.

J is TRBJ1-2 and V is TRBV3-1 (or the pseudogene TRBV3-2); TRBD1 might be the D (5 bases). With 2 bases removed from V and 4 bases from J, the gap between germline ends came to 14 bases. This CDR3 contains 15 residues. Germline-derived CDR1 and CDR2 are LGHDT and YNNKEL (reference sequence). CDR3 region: CASSQQGGRTYGYTF. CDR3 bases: TGTGCCAGCAGCCAACAGGGTGGGAGGACCTATGGCTACACCTTC.

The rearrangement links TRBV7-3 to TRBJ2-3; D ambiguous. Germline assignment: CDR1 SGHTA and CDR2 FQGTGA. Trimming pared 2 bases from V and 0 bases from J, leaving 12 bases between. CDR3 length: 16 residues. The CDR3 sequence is CASSLQVTTSTDTQYF. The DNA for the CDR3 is TGTGCCAGCAGCTTACAGGTGACAACTAGCACAGATACGCAGTATTTT.

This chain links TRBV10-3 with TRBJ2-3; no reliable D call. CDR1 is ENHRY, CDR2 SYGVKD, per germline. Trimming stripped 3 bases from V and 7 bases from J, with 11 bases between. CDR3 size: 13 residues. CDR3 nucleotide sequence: TGTGCCATCAGTGACGTTTTGAGCAATACGCAGTATTTT. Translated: CAISDVLSNTQYF.

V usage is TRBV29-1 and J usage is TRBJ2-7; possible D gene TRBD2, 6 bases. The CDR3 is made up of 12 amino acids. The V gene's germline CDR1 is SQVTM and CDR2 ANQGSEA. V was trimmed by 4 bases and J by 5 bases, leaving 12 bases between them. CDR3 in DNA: TGCAGCGTTGTAGGGCGGGAAGACGAGCAGTACTTC. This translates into CSVVGREDEQYF.

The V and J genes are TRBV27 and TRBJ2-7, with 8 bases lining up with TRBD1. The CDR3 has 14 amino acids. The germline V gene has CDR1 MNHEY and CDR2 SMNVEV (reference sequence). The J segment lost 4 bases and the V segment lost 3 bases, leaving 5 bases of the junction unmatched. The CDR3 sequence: CASSFSGGVYEQYF. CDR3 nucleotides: TGTGCCAGCAGTTTTTCAGGGGGCGTGTACGAGCAGTACTTC.